A selection of T cell receptor beta chains follows, all from one sample in a study of cytomegalovirus exposure and HLA in healthy donors. The method was immunoSEQ multiplex PCR; TCRdb's version includes in-frame clones alone and lacks a portion of them. The table has about 120,000 clones, roughly 72% seen once. Sequencing was performed on PBMCs. These receptors all stem from a middle-aged woman in good health and CMV-seropositive. The CDR3 runs from the conserved cysteine through the conserved F or W. A D gene is named only where the DNA matches it firmly. Clone size appears in some rows only: once, few, many, or a class for an expanded clone.

D gene	clone size	V gene	J gene	CDR3 DNA	CDR3 protein
TRBD1	-	TRBV2	TRBJ1-5	TGTGCCAGCAGTGATGTTCGCCTTGGGACAGGGGGAAGTCATCAGCCCCAGCATTTT	CASSDVRLGTGGSHQPQHF
-	-	TRBV9	TRBJ2-2	TGTGCCAGCAGCGTAGACCTAGCGACCGGGGAGCTGTTTTTT	CASSVDLATGELFF
TRBD1	-	TRBV9	TRBJ1-3	TGTGCCAGCAGCCCGAGGGGACAGCCCTCTGGAAACACCATATATTTT	CASSPRGQPSGNTIYF
TRBD1	-	TRBV5-1	TRBJ2-7	TGCGCCAGCAGCTTGGTACAGGGGTACGAGCAGTACTTC	CASSLVQGYEQYF
-	few	TRBV28	TRBJ2-7	TGTGCCAGCAGTTTAAGGCAGCGCTACGAGCAGTACTTC	CASSLRQRYEQYF
TRBD2	-	TRBV6-4	TRBJ2-3	TGTGCCAGCAGTGCTCTAGCGGGCACAGATACGCAGTATTTT	CASSALAGTDTQYF
-	-	TRBV5-5	TRBJ2-6	TGTGCCAGCAGTTTTGCCGGGGCTGGGGCCAACGTCCTGACTTTC	CASSFAGAGANVLTF
-	-	TRBV29-1	TRBJ1-1	TGCAGCGTCGCAACCTCAGGGAACACTGAAGCTTTCTTT	CSVATSGNTEAFF
-	-	TRBV30	TRBJ1-1	TGTGCCTGGCACCGCGACGGGGGCACTGAAGCTTTCTTT	CAWHRDGGTEAFF
TRBD1	few	TRBV19	TRBJ2-4	TGTGCCACCATCGACAGGGCCATCTCAAACATTCAGTACTTC	CATIDRAISNIQYF
-	-	TRBV30	TRBJ2-7	TGTGCCTGGAGTGCCCGTTACGAGCAGTACTTC	CAWSARYEQYF
TRBD2	-	TRBV2	TRBJ2-1	TGTGCCAGCAGTGCATGGTCGGGACTACCTTTGGATGAGCAGTTCTTC	CASSAWSGLPLDEQFF
-	-	TRBV2	TRBJ1-4	TGTGCCAGCAAGATTCGGGGGAATTTGGAAAAACTGTTTTTT	CASKIRGNLEKLFF
-	-	TRBV27	TRBJ1-1	TGTGCCAGCAGTTTATCCCCTATGAACACTGAAGCTTTCTTT	CASSLSPMNTEAFF
-	few	TRBV6-4	TRBJ1-2	TGTGCCAGCAGTGAGGGGCCACAGGCCCCCTATGGCTACACCTTC	CASSEGPQAPYGYTF
TRBD1	-	TRBV7-3	TRBJ1-1	TGTGCCAGCAGCCCCGGGGGGACAGGCGGAGGCACTGAAGCTTTCTTT	CASSPGGTGGGTEAFF
TRBD1	-	TRBV7-8	TRBJ1-5	TGTGCCAGCAGCCTGACCCGGGACAGGGCGTCATATCAGCCCCAGCATTTT	CASSLTRDRASYQPQHF
-	-	TRBV19	TRBJ1-5	TGTGCCAGTAGTATAGGGACACGCAATCAGCCCCAGCATTTT	CASSIGTRNQPQHF
TRBD2	-	TRBV30	TRBJ2-7	TGTGCCTGGAGGAGACTAGCGGGAGGGACCAGCTCCTACGAGCAGTACTTC	CAWRRLAGGTSSYEQYF
TRBD1	-	TRBV7-2	TRBJ2-1	TGTGCCAGCAGCCCGACAGGGAGCAATGAGCAGTTCTTC	CASSPTGSNEQFF
-	-	TRBV5-1	TRBJ2-1	TGCGCCAGCAGCTTGGGGGGGGACTACAATGAGCAGTTCTTC	CASSLGGDYNEQFF
-	-	TRBV9	TRBJ2-5	TGTGCCAGCAGCGTAGTCCAGGTGCGGACCCAGTACTTC	CASSVVQVRTQYF
-	-	TRBV5-1	TRBJ2-7	TGCGCCAGCTACCCGGGACACCCTCCTGGCGAGCAGTACTTC	CASYPGHPPGEQYF
-	few	TRBV7-9	TRBJ1-1	TGTGCCAGCAGCTTCAGAGATTCCCAGGCGGCTTTCTTT	CASSFRDSQAAFF
-	-	TRBV18	TRBJ2-3	TGTGCCAGCTCAGGCCGCGGGGCCTCCACAGATACGCAGTATTTT	CASSGRGASTDTQYF
-	-	TRBV29-1	TRBJ1-2	TGCAGCGTTGAGAACAGGGAATCTAACTATGGCTACACCTTC	CSVENRESNYGYTF
-	once	TRBV5-4	TRBJ2-3	TGTGCCAGCAGCCCTCGGGAAGGGCGGGTAGATACGCAGTATTTT	CASSPREGRVDTQYF
TRBD1	-	TRBV30	TRBJ1-5	TGTGCCTGGAGTTTCGGACAGGGTCCCAATCAGCCCCAGCATTTT	CAWSFGQGPNQPQHF
TRBD1	-	TRBV15	TRBJ1-3	TGTGCCACCAGCCTTGACAGGGTCAGCACCATATATTTT	CATSLDRVSTIYF
-	few	TRBV6-6	TRBJ2-7	TGTGCCAGCAGTTACTCGAACAACCGCTACGAGCAGTACTTC	CASSYSNNRYEQYF
-	-	TRBV6-5	TRBJ1-1	TGTGCCAGCAGTTACACGGGGGTCCGGCTGACTGAAGCTTTCTTT	CASSYTGVRLTEAFF
-	-	TRBV6-1	TRBJ1-2	TGTGCCAGCGGTCACGGACTTACGAACTATGGCTACACCTTC	CASGHGLTNYGYTF
TRBD2	-	TRBV2	TRBJ2-3	TGTGCCAGCAAGGAGCGGGGAACCACAGATACGCAGTATTTT	CASKERGTTDTQYF
-	-	TRBV19	TRBJ1-5	TGTGCCAGTAGTTTGATCTTGGCCTTGGGCCCAGGAGGGGCCAATCAGCCCCAGCATTTT	CASSLILALGPGGANQPQHF
-	-	TRBV15	TRBJ1-2	TGTGCCACCAGCAGAGATGTGCAGTCGGGGGGATTTTCCTATGGCTACACCTTC	CATSRDVQSGGFSYGYTF
-	few	TRBV4-1	TRBJ2-7	TGCGCCAGCAGCCAACTACCTGCTATAGCGGTACCCTACGAGCAGTACTTC	CASSQLPAIAVPYEQYF
TRBD2	-	TRBV7-6	TRBJ2-5	TGTGCCAGCAGCTTAGCGCGGATAGCGGGCCCACAAGAGACCCAGTACTTC	CASSLARIAGPQETQYF
-	-	TRBV6-4	TRBJ1-1	TGTGCCAGCAGTTCAGGGTTCGGGACTGAAGCTTTCTTT	CASSSGFGTEAFF
TRBD1	-	TRBV19	TRBJ1-4	TGTGCCAGTAGTAAGAGACAGGGGCCTAATGAAAAACTGTTTTTT	CASSKRQGPNEKLFF
-	-	TRBV7-3	TRBJ1-3	TGTGCCAGCAGCACCCCTCACCATCTTGGCCTCAGGAAAATCTCTGGAAACACCATATATTTT	CASSTPHHLGLRKISGNTIYF
TRBD2	-	TRBV18	TRBJ2-7	TGTGCCAGCTCACCTTGGACTAGCGGGGCCTCCTACGAGCAGTACTTC	CASSPWTSGASYEQYF
TRBD2	-	TRBV2	TRBJ2-7	TGTGCCAGCCAACGATTAGCGGGTAGCTCCTACGAGCAGTACTTC	CASQRLAGSSYEQYF
-	-	TRBV19	TRBJ1-4	TGTGCCAGTAGTCTCCGAGGCGCAACTAATGAAAAACTGTTTTTT	CASSLRGATNEKLFF
-	-	TRBV7-9	TRBJ2-3	TGTGCCAGCAGCTTAACGGGGGCAGATACGCAGTATTTT	CASSLTGADTQYF
-	-	TRBV15	TRBJ2-2	TGTGCCACCAGCAGAGTTTTTTCGAGCACCGGGGAGCTGTTTTTT	CATSRVFSSTGELFF
-	-	TRBV6-6	TRBJ1-6	TGTGCCAGCAGCCGTGAAGACACCCGTAATTCACCCCTCCACTTT	CASSREDTRNSPLHF
-	-	TRBV7-2	TRBJ2-5	TGTGCCAGCAGCTTATTGGGAGTGGCCCAGTACTTC	CASSLLGVAQYF
-	few	TRBV5-4	TRBJ2-7	TGTGCCAGCAGCTCCCCCGGAGGAAGCGAGCAGTACTTC	CASSSPGGSEQYF
-	-	TRBV6-6	TRBJ2-1	TGTGCCAGCAGTATTGGAGGAAATGAGCAGTTCTTC	CASSIGGNEQFF
-	-	TRBV30	TRBJ1-2	TGTGCCTGGAGGTCGGCGTGGGAGGGCTACACCTTC	CAWRSAWEGYTF
-	-	TRBV30	TRBJ2-1	TGTGCCTGGGGAACTAACAATGAGCAGTTCTTC	CAWGTNNEQFF
-	once	TRBV7-9	TRBJ1-2	TGTGCCAGCAGCTTAGGCGGAGGGCACGGCTACACCTTC	CASSLGGGHGYTF
-	-	TRBV7-2	TRBJ1-5	TGTGCCAGCAGCTTTGGCCGGGATAATCAGCCCCAGCATTTT	CASSFGRDNQPQHF
-	-	TRBV29-1	TRBJ1-5	TGCAGCGTCCTCGGCACGGGAACCCAGCATTTT	CSVLGTGTQHF
-	-	TRBV4-1	TRBJ1-6	TGCGCCAGCAGCCAAGCGTCCGGGAGTAATAATTCACCCCTCCACTTT	CASSQASGSNNSPLHF
TRBD1	-	TRBV19	TRBJ1-1	TGTGCCAGTAGTCCCCAACAGGGGAGCCCCATGAACACTGAAGCTTTCTTT	CASSPQQGSPMNTEAFF
-	-	TRBV29-1	TRBJ2-3	TGCAGCGTTGAAGTCTCGGGCACAGATACGCAGTATTTT	CSVEVSGTDTQYF
-	-	TRBV5-1	TRBJ2-2	TGCGCCAGCAGCTTGGAACTGCGGGCGGGGGAGCTGTTTTTT	CASSLELRAGELFF
TRBD2	few	TRBV4-2	TRBJ2-3	TGTGCCAGCAGCCAGCGACTAGCGGGGGGCGCAAGCACAGATACGCAGTATTTT	CASSQRLAGGASTDTQYF
TRBD1	-	TRBV6-5	TRBJ1-2	TGTGCCAGCAAATCGGGACAGGCCGTGATGAGGTACACCTTC	CASKSGQAVMRYTF